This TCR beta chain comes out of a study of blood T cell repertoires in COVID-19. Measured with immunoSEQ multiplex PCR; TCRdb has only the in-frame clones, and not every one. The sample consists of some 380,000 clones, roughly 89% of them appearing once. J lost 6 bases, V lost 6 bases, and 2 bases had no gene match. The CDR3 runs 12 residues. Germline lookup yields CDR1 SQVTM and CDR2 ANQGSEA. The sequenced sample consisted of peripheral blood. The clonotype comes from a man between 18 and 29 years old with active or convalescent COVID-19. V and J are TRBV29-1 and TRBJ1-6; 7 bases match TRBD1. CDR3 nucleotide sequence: TGCAGCGTAAGGGACAGTAATTCACCCCTCCACTTT. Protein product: CSVRDSNSPLHF. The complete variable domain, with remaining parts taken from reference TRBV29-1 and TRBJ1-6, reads SAVISQKPSRDICQRGTSLTIQCQVDSQVTMMFWYRQQPGQSLTLIATANQGSEATYESGFVIDKFPISRPNLTFSTLTVSNMSPEDSSIYLCSVRDSNSPLHFGNGTRLTVT.